This T cell receptor beta chain was captured by sequencing in a study of T cell repertoires in ileal Crohn's disease. Study information: M6 samples are neoterminal ileum biopsies from postoperative colonoscopy. General study results and limits: Clonal expansions were more frequent in active smokers than non-smokers at surgery. High-frequency clones were more common in sorted CD8 than CD4 cells. Every patient over 26.8% clonality showed endoscopic recurrence.

Notes on this clone: What it binds is not known.

The sample's time point: neoterminal ileum biopsy at postoperative endoscopy, about 6 months after surgery. This CDR3 is 15 amino acids long. The germline gives CDR1 SGHNT, CDR2 YYREEE (reference sequence). The J segment lost 2 bases and the V segment lost 8 bases, leaving 6 bases of the junction unmatched. Generated by immunoSEQ multiplex PCR, the TCRdb table keeps only in-frame clones and is missing some. This sample has 7,400 or so clones, with about 74% found just once. The source of this sequence is an adult with Crohn's disease. Sequenced sample: ileal tissue. The chain employs TRBV5-4 and TRBJ1-3; 11 bases align to TRBD1. The CDR3 nucleotides read TGTGCCAGTTCAAGGGACAGGGGGGCTGGAAACACCATATATTTT. Translation gives CASSRDRGAGNTIYF.